A single sample gave rise to the 14 T cell receptor beta chains below, sequenced in a study of T cells in Graves' hyperthyroidism and ophthalmopathy. Authors of the study amplified TCR beta CDR3 regions from RNA transcripts. Researchers ran a first-round RT-PCR on the TCR CDR3 using the HTBI primer set. One entry per CDR3 protein results from TCRdb running MiXCR on the multiplex PCR reads. The sample includes roughly 280,000 distinct CDR3 sequences, 20% to 25% of them seen just once. Sequencing was carried out using blood. These receptors were taken from a man aged 25 to 40 with Graves' ophthalmopathy.

This clonotype was observed at least ten times. The chain recombines TRBV5-6 with TRBJ1-2; D is ambiguous. Germline CDR1 reads SGHDT; CDR2 reads YYEEEE. This CDR3 comprises 12 residues. V was clipped by 0 bases and J by 8 bases, with 8 bases between them. The CDR3 reads CASSLVSGGYTF. The DNA of the CDR3 is TGTGCCAGCAGCTTGGTTAGCGGAGGCTACACCTTC. Supplemented by reference TRBV5-6 and TRBJ1-2, the full variable domain reads DAGVTQSPTHLIKTRGQQVTLRCSPKSGHDTVSWYQQALGQGPQFIFQYYEEEERQRGNFPDRFSGHQFPNYSSELNVNALLLGDSALYLCASSLVSGGYTFGSGTRLTVV.

This clonotype was seen only a few times. This chain joins TRBV7-9 and TRBJ2-3, with D perhaps matching TRBD1 (5 bases). CDR1 SEHNR and CDR2 FQNEAQ come from the germline V gene (reference sequence). CDR3 length equals 15 residues. Trimming pared 9 bases from V and 2 bases from J, leaving 18 bases between. The CDR3 DNA reads as TGTGCCAGTTCCCTTGGGGCAGGGAACACAGATACGCAGTATTTT. It yields the protein CASSLGAGNTDTQYF.

This chain links TRBV12-5 with TRBJ2-5; D gene uncertain. The germline V gene encodes CDR1 LGHNT and CDR2 FRNRAP. The CDR3 has 11 amino acids. V shed 1 base and J shed 7 bases, with 4 bases lying between them. CDR3 coding DNA: TGTGCTAGTGGTTTGGGCGGGACCCAGTACTTC. Its translation: CASGLGGTQYF.

The chain carries TRBV5-4 and TRBJ2-1; 8 bases are a match to TRBD2. The V gene end was trimmed by 5 bases and the J gene end by 6 bases; junction bases not matched to a gene: 13. The CDR3 runs 16 residues. Germline V gives CDR1 SGHNT, CDR2 YYREEE (reference sequence). This CDR3 is CASRAEREKGSNEQFF. The CDR3 nucleotides are TGTGCCAGCAGGGCCGAGCGGGAGAAGGGGTCCAATGAGCAGTTCTTC.

This clonotype has at least ten counts. This sequence joins TRBV20-1 and TRBJ2-1; 8 nucleotides align to TRBD2. The V and J ends lost 3 bases and 10 bases, in that order; junction bases with no gene match: 11. The CDR3 length is 14 residues. Germline lookup yields CDR1 DFQATT and CDR2 SNEGSKA (reference sequence). CDR3 nucleotide sequence: TGCAGTGCTAGTGACGGGACTAGTGGCCGGGAGCAGTTCTTC. This translates into CSASDGTSGREQFF.

This clonotype was detected ten times or more. The genes are TRBV2 and TRBJ2-3; TRBD2 agrees at 7 bases. The CDR3 has 15 amino acids. The germline CDR1 and CDR2 sequences are SNHLY and FYNNEI. Trimming cost V 3 bases and J 1 base; bases outside gene matches: 4. The CDR3 region is CASSDFGGGTDTQYF. The CDR3, as DNA: TGTGCCAGCAGTGATTTTGGGGGGGGCACAGATACGCAGTATTTT.

CDR3 sequence (DNA): TGTGCCTCGACAGGGATAAGAAACACTGAAGCTTTCTTT. Encoded protein: CASTGIRNTEAFF. This chain joins TRBV10-3 and TRBJ1-1; TRBD1 matches at 7 bases. Germline-derived CDR1 and CDR2 are ENHRY and SYGVKD. Losses at the gene ends were 11 bases for V and 2 bases for J; bases not matched to a gene: 8. This CDR3 contains 13 residues.

The table lists this clonotype with many counts. This chain joins TRBV7-3 and TRBJ2-2; D is perhaps TRBD1 or TRBD2 (5 bases each). This CDR3 has 14 residues. Per the germline V gene, CDR1 is SGHTA and CDR2 is FQGTGA. Trimming removed 2 bases at V and 4 bases at J, with 8 bases between. Written as DNA, the CDR3 is TGTGCCAGCAGCTTATCAGGGACCACCGGGGAGCTGTTTTTT. It encodes CASSLSGTTGELFF.

This clonotype showed up many times. The V call is TRBV30, the J call TRBJ1-3; D is unresolved. Trimming stripped 3 bases from V and 0 bases from J, with 3 bases between. This CDR3 comprises 12 residues. CDR1 is GTSNPN and CDR2 is SVGIG in the germline V gene (reference sequence). CDR3 region: CAWRFSGNTIYF. The CDR3 coding sequence is TGTGCCTGGAGGTTCTCTGGAAACACCATATATTTT. Full variable domain (remainder filled in from reference TRBV30 and TRBJ1-3): SQTIHQWPATLVQPVGSPLSLECTVEGTSNPNLYWYRQAAGRGLQLLFYSVGIGQISSEVPQNLSASRPQDRQFILSSKKLLLSDSGFYLCAWRFSGNTIYFGEGSWLTVV.

The rearrangement uses TRBV3-1 and TRBJ2-1; D gene unclear. With 4 bases removed from V and 0 bases from J, the gap between germline ends came to 16 bases. Per the germline V gene, CDR1 is LGHDT and CDR2 is YNNKEL (reference sequence). The CDR3 consists of 17 residues. CDR3 amino acids: CASSLDTSAYSYNEQFF. CDR3 coding DNA: TGTGCCAGCAGCCTCGATACTTCCGCTTACTCCTACAATGAGCAGTTCTTC.

The rearrangement joins TRBV29-1 to TRBJ2-5; TRBD1 matches 7 bases. V was pared by 4 bases and J by 3 bases, with 5 bases of the junction left unmatched. The CDR3 is 13 amino acids. Germline CDR1 SQVTM, CDR2 ANQGSEA. The chain's CDR3 is CSVVKGAKETQYF. The CDR3 nucleotides read TGCAGCGTTGTAAAGGGGGCTAAAGAGACCCAGTACTTC. Full variable domain (rest looked up from reference TRBV29-1 and TRBJ2-5): SAVISQKPSRDICQRGTSLTIQCQVDSQVTMMFWYRQQPGQSLTLIATANQGSEATYESGFVIDKFPISRPNLTFSTLTVSNMSPEDSSIYLCSVVKGAKETQYFGPGTRLLVL.

This clonotype came up a few times. The rearrangement links TRBV20-1 to TRBJ2-2, with D possibly TRBD2 on 7 matching bases. CDR1 is DFQATT and CDR2 is SNEGSKA in the germline V gene (reference sequence). The CDR3 extends over 14 amino acids. V lost 6 bases to trimming and J lost 5 bases, with 16 bases between them. CDR3 region: CSARHREGTGELFF. CDR3 bases: TGCAGTGCCAGGCACAGGGAGGGGACCGGGGAGCTGTTTTTT.

The table lists this clonotype with many counts. The chain employs TRBV12-3 or TRBV12-4 and TRBJ2-1, with 11 bases fitting TRBD1. This CDR3 has 15 amino acids. Germline trimming cut 1 base from V and 8 bases from J; bases unmatched to any gene: 4. The chain's CDR3 is CASSLGTGGGDEQFF. The DNA of the CDR3 is TGTGCCAGCAGTTTAGGGACAGGGGGCGGAGATGAGCAGTTCTTC.

The chain recombines TRBV20-1 with TRBJ1-2, with TRBD1 as a possible D gene (5 bases). This CDR3 has 12 amino acids. Trimming removed 4 bases from V and 7 bases from J, with 13 bases in between. Germline CDR1 DFQATT, CDR2 SNEGSKA (reference sequence). The CDR3 DNA follows: TGCAGTGCTAATTTCCCGAGGGGTGGCTACACCTTC. As protein: CSANFPRGGYTF.